This T cell receptor beta chain emerged from a study of technical replicates of blood from a handful of donors. Assay used: immunoSEQ multiplex PCR; TCRdb lists only in-frame clones, some missing. The sample carries 75,000 to 100,000 clones, roughly 94% recorded once. CDR3 size: 17 residues. V shed 1 base and J 2 bases; nucleotides not matched to a gene: 6. Germline V lookup: CDR1 LGHNA, CDR2 YSLEER. The source of this sequence is a human donor in good health. The sequencing input was T cells isolated from PBMCs. The chain recombines TRBV4-3 with TRBJ2-1, with TRBD1 matching over 9 bases. In DNA form, the CDR3 reads TGCGCCAGCAGCCAAGCCCGGGACAGGGAAACCTACAATGAGCAGTTCTTC. This codes for CASSQARDRETYNEQFF.